Listed below are T cell receptor beta chains from one sample, sequenced in a study of blood T cell repertoires in COVID-19. Method: immunoSEQ multiplex PCR; TCRdb's copy keeps in-frame clones and lacks some. The repertoire holds about 80,000 clones, with over 75% as singletons. Sequenced material: peripheral blood. Receptors originate from a human donor in a cohort sampled during active COVID-19. The CDR3 runs from the conserved cysteine through the conserved F or W. The D gene is left open where the match is weak. Some rows have no size entry. The others give once, few or many, or a class for an expanded clone.

abundance	d_gene	j_gene	v_gene	CDR3aa	CDR3nt
.	TRBD2	TRBJ2-3	TRBV27	CASSRTSGLYTDTQYF	TGTGCCAGCAGCAGGACTAGCGGGCTATACACAGATACGCAGTATTTT
.	TRBD1	TRBJ2-3	TRBV6-2/TRBV6-3	CASSYSTGAQYF	TGTGCCAGCAGTTACTCGACAGGGGCGCAGTATTTT
.	.	TRBJ2-5	TRBV28	CASSSRLQGQETQYF	TGTGCCAGCAGTTCCCGATTACAGGGTCAAGAGACCCAGTACTTC
.	.	TRBJ2-5	TRBV28	CASSSPDQETQYF	TGTGCCAGCAGTTCCCCAGACCAAGAGACCCAGTACTTC
.	TRBD1	TRBJ2-7	TRBV2	CASSPDRVSYEQYF	TGTGCCAGCAGTCCGGACAGGGTCTCCTACGAGCAGTACTTC
.	TRBD2	TRBJ2-3	TRBV6-2/TRBV6-3	CASSYPASGGTDTQYF	TGTGCCAGCAGTTACCCGGCTAGCGGGGGCACAGATACGCAGTATTTT
once	.	TRBJ2-3	TRBV11-2	CASSPKKEGTRTDTQYF	TGTGCCAGCAGCCCAAAAAAGGAGGGAACCCGCACAGATACGCAGTATTTT
.	.	TRBJ1-1	TRBV7-9	CASSHDRNTEAFF	TGTGCCAGCAGTCATGACAGGAACACTGAAGCTTTCTTT
once	TRBD1	TRBJ1-1	TRBV9	CASSVQTGGTEAFF	TGTGCCAGCAGCGTCCAGACAGGGGGCACTGAAGCTTTCTTT
.	TRBD1	TRBJ1-2	TRBV6-5	CASKKGQGLHGYTF	TGTGCCAGCAAAAAGGGACAGGGACTTCATGGCTACACCTTC
.	.	TRBJ1-6	TRBV5-1	CASSLVGQPGSPLHF	TGCGCCAGCAGCTTGGTGGGGCAGCCTGGCTCACCCCTCCACTTT
.	TRBD2	TRBJ2-3	TRBV5-1	CASSSPGLASDTQYF	TGCGCCAGCAGCTCCCCAGGACTAGCATCAGATACGCAGTATTTT
few	TRBD1	TRBJ1-6	TRBV4-2	CASSQDMDRGRSYNSPLHF	TGTGCCAGCAGCCAGGATATGGACAGGGGGAGGTCCTATAATTCACCCCTCCACTTT
.	.	TRBJ2-7	TRBV5-1	CASSFSTGPLYEQYF	TGCGCCAGCAGCTTCTCGACAGGTCCCCTCTACGAGCAGTACTTC
.	TRBD1	TRBJ1-4	TRBV15	CATSRSYQGAANEKLFF	TGTGCCACCAGCAGAAGCTACCAGGGGGCGGCTAATGAAAAACTGTTTTTT
.	TRBD1	TRBJ1-2	TRBV7-6	CASSLSLRGEGYTF	TGTGCCAGCAGCTTAAGCCTCAGGGGGGAAGGCTACACCTTC
.	.	TRBJ2-7	TRBV21-1	CASSKVHYGTAGYEQYF	TGTGCCAGCAGCAAAGTGCATTACGGGACAGCAGGCTACGAGCAGTACTTC
.	TRBD2	TRBJ2-3	TRBV7-3	CASSPSGGTDTQYF	TGTGCCAGCAGCCCTAGCGGTGGCACAGATACGCAGTATTTT
once	.	TRBJ2-1	TRBV6-1	CASSEETTVSYNEQFF	TGTGCCAGCAGTGAAGAAACAACAGTTTCCTACAATGAGCAGTTCTTC
.	TRBD1	TRBJ1-4	TRBV4-1	CASSPVGTGWEKLFF	TGCGCCAGCAGCCCCGTCGGGACAGGATGGGAAAAACTGTTTTTT
.	TRBD1	TRBJ2-3	TRBV9	CASSGPLTGAVGTDTQYF	TGTGCCAGCAGCGGCCCCCTTACAGGGGCGGTGGGCACAGATACGCAGTATTTT
.	TRBD1	TRBJ2-1	TRBV2	CASSEWGTGNGEQFF	TGTGCCAGCAGTGAGTGGGGGACAGGGAATGGCGAGCAGTTCTTC